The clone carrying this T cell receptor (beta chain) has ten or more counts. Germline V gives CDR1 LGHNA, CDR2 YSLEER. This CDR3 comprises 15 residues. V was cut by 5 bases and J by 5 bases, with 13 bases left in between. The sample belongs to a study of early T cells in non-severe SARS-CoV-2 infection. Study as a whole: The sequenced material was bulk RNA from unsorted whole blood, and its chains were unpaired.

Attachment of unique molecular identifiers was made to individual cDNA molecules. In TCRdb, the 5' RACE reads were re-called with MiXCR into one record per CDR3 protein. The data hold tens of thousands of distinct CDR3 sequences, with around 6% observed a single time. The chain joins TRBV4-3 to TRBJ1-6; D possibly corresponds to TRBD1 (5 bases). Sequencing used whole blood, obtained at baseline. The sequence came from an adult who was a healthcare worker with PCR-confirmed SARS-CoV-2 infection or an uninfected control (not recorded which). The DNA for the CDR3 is TGCGCCAGCAGCACCCACAGGCAGGATAATTCACCCCTCCACTTT. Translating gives CASSTHRQDNSPLHF.